This T cell receptor beta chain was recorded in a study of technical replicates of blood from a few donors. Using immunoSEQ multiplex PCR, the repertoire was profiled, and TCRdb retains in-frame clones only, with some absent. In the table there are under 85,000 clones, approximately 97% of which are singletons. Germline loops: CDR1 KGHSH, CDR2 LQKENI. There are 14 residues in the CDR3. V gave up 7 bases and J gave up 5 bases; unmatched junction bases: 5. The rearrangement uses TRBV18 and TRBJ2-4; 10 bases match TRBD1. This sequence originates from a human donor in good health. The sequenced sample consisted of T cells isolated from PBMCs. CDR3 amino acids: CASLTGTGENIQYF. The CDR3 bases are TGTGCCAGCTTGACCGGGACAGGGGAAAACATTCAGTACTTC.